This paragraph covers one TCR beta chain sequence. The antigen is unknown. This sample was included in a study of T cells in Graves' hyperthyroidism and ophthalmopathy. Study results and caveats: Stable hyperthyroidism was separated from ophthalmopathy by a model based on 13 V-J features.

Between the trimmed V and J ends, which lost 0 bases and 0 bases, there was a span of 10 bases. The CDR3 loop spans 16 amino acids. Germline CDR1 and CDR2: SGHRS and YFSETQ. Researchers barred patients who had uncontrolled infection, other autoimmune disease, pregnancy or lactation. Diagnostic decisions used clinical symptoms, serum thyroxine and TRAb, thyroid ultrasound and orbital computed tomography. RNA transcripts yielded amplified TCR beta CDR3 regions. HTBI primers drove first-round RT-PCR of the TCR CDR3. In TCRdb, the multiplex PCR reads were re-called with MiXCR into one record per CDR3 protein. The table records approximately 710,000 distinct CDR3 sequences, roughly 17% of them present only once.

The TCR originated in a man aged 45-65 years with Graves' hyperthyroidism. V gene TRBV5-1 combines with J gene TRBJ1-5; D gene unclear. What was sequenced was blood. In nucleotides, the CDR3 is TGCGCCAGCAGCTTGGCCGGGAGCTATAGCAATCAGCCCCAGCATTTT. It is translated as CASSLAGSYSNQPQHF.